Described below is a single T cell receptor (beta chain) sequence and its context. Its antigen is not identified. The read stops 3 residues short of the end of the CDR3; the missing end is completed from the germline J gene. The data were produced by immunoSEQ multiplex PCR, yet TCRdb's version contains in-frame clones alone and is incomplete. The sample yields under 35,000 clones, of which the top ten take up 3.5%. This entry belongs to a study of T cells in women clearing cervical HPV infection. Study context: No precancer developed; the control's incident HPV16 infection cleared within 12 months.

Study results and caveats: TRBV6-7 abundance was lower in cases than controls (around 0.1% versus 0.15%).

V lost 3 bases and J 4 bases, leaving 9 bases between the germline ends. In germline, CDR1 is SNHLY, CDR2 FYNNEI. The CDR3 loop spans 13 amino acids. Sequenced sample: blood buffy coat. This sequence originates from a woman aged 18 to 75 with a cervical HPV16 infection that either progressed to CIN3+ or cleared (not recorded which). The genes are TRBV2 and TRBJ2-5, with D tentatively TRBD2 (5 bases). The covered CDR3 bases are TGTGCCAGCAGTGAGTTGAGCGGAGAGACC. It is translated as CASSELSGET. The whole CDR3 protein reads CASSELSGETQYF. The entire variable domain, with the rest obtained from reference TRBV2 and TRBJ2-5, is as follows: EPEVTQTPSHQVTQMGQEVILRCVPISNHLYFYWYRQILGQKVEFLVSFYNNEISEKSEIFDDQFSVERPDGSNFTLKIRSTKLEDSAMYFCASSELSGETQYFGPGTRLLVL.